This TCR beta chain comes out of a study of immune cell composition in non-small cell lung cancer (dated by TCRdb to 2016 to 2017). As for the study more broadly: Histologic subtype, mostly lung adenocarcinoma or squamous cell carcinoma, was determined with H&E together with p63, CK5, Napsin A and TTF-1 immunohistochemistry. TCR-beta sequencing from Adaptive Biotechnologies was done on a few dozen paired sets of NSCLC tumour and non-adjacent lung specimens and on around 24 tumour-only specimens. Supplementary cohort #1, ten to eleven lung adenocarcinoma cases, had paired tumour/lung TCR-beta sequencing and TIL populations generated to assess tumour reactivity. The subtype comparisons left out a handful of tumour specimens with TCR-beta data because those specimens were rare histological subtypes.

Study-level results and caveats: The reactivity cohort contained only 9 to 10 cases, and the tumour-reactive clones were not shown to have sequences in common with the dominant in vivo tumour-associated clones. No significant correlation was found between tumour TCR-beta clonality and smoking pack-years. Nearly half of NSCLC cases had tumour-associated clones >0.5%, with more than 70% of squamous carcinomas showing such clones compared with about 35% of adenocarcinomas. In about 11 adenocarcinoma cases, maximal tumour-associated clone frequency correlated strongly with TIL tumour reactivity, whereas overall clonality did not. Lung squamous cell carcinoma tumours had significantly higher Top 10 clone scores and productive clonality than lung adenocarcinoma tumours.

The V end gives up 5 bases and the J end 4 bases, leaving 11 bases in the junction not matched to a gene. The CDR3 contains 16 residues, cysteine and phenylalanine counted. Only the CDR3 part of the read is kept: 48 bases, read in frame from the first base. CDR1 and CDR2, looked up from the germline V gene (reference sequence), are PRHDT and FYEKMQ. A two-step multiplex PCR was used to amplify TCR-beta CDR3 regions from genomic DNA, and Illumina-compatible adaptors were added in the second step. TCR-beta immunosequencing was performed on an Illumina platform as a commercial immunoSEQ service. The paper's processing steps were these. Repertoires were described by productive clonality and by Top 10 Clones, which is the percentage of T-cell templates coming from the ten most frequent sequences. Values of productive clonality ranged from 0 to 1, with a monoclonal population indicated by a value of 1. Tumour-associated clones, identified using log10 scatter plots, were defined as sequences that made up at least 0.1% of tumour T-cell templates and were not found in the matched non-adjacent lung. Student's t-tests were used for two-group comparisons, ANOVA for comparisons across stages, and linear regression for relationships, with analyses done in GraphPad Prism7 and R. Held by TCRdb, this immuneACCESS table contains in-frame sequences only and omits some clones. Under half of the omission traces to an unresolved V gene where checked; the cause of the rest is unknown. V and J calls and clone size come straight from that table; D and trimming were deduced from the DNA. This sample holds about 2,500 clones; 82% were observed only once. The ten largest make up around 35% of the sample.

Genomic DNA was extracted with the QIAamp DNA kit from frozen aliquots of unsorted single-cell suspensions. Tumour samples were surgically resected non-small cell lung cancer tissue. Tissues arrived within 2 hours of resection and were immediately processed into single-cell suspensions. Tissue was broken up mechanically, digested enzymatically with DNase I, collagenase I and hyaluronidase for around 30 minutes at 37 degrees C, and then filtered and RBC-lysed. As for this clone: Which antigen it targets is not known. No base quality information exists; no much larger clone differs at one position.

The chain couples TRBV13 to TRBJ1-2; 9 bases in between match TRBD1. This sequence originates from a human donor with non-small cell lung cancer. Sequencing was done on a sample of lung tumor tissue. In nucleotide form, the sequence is TGTGCCAGCAGCCAAGGGGGTGGACAGGGGACCTATGGCTACACCTTC. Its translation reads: CASSQGGGQGTYGYTF.